This T cell receptor (beta chain) is drawn from a study of blood T cell repertoires in COVID-19 (TCRdb year 2020). In the study overall: Samples from collaborators originated in the United States, Italy and Spain and spanned both the acute and convalescent phases of COVID-19. The material from the prospective study consisted of cDNA or gDNA derived from T cells, B-cell-depleted T cells, or PBMCs. Deeply sampled blood TCRbeta repertoires from subjects exposed to, actively infected with, or recovered from COVID-19 were included in the dataset. A freely available public database, intended as a resource for researchers studying the immune response to SARS-CoV-2, is where the repertoires were released. Samples were obtained from the ongoing ImmuneRACE study (first 160 participants) and from 1,254 subjects provided by 6 global collaborators. Sample metadata almost always included a de-identified subject ID, COVID-19 status, age in years and sex. Where HLA class I and class II types were available, the types were taken from metadata supplied by the sample provider, not from assay-based typing.

TCRbeta CDR3 regions were amplified from genomic DNA using the immunoSEQ Assay, a bias-controlled multiplex PCR. On the authors' methods: The number of nucleated cells in each sample was estimated from the amplification of reference gene primers within the assay. Sequence reads were collapsed and filtered to measure the absolute abundance of every unique TCRbeta CDR3 rearrangement. For each sample, productive Simpson clonality was calculated as the square root of Simpson's diversity index across productive rearrangements. In its TCRdb copy, this immuneACCESS table keeps in-frame sequences only and misses some clones. Where compared with another copy, unresolved V genes explain less than half of these, and the others have no known cause. V and J calls and clone size come straight from that table; D and trimming were deduced from the DNA. Within this sample are 240,000 or so clones, with around 80% of them counted one time only. The ten largest clonotypes hold over 1.5% of the sample.

Whole blood was collected in K2EDTA tubes by collaborating institutions according to the institutions' own protocols. For TCRbeta analysis, collaborators shipped samples in one of three forms: frozen whole blood, isolated PBMCs, or DNA extracted from either of those sample types. For this clone: The clone's antigen remains unknown. No per-base quality is available; no much larger clone lies one base away.

Here is what the overall study found, with its caveats: Clinical and demographic metadata were provided uncurated, with the amount varying by source and participant.

Input material: peripheral blood. The sequence was collected from a woman over 75 with acute or convalescent COVID-19.

The CDR3 loop reads CASSLASPSGLAGPGGTQYF. The DNA sequence is given as TGTGCCAGCAGCTTAGCCTCTCCGTCGGGACTAGCGGGCCCGGGCGGGACCCAGTACTTC. The chain joins TRBV7-2 to TRBJ2-5; 12 bases in the junction line up with TRBD2. Trimming accounts for 0 bases at V and 7 bases at J, while the number of junction bases matched to no gene is 18. From the germline V gene, CDR1 is SGHTA and CDR2 is FQGNSA. Reading from cysteine to phenylalanine, the CDR3 counts 20 amino acids. The only DNA kept is the CDR3, 60 bases in frame from the first base.